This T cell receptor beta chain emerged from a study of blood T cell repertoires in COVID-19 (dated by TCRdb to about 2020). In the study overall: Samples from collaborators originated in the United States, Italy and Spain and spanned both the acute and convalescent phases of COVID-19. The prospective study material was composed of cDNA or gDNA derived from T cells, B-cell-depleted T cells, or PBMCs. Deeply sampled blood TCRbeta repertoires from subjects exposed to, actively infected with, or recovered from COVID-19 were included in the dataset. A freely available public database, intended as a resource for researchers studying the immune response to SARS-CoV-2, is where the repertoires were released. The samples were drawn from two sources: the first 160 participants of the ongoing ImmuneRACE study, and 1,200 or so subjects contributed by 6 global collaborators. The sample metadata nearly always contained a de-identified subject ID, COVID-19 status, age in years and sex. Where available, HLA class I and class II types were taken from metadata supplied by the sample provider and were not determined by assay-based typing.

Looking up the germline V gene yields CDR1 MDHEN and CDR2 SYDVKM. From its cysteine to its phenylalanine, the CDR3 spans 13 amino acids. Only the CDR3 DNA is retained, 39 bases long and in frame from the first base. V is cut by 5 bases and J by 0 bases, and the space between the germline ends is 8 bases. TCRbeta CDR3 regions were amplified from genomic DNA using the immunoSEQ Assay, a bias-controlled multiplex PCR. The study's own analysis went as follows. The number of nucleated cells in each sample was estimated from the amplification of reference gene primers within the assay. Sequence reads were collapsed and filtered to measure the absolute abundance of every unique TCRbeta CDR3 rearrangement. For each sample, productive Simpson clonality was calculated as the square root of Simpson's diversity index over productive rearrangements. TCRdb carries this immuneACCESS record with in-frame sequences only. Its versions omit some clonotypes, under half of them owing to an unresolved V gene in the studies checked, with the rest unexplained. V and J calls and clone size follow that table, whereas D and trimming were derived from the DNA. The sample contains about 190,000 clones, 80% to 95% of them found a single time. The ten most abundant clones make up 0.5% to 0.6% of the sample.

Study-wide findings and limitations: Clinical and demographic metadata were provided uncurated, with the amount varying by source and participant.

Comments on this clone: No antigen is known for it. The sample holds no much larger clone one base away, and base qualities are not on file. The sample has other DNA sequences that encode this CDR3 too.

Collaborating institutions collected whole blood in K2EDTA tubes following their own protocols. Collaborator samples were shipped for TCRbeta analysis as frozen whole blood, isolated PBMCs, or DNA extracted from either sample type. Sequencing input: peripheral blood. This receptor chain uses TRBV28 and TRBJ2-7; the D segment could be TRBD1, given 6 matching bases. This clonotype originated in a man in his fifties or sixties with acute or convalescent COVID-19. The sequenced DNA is TGTGCCAGCAGTAGGGGGAGCTCCTACGAGCAGTACTTC. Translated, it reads CASSRGSSYEQYF.